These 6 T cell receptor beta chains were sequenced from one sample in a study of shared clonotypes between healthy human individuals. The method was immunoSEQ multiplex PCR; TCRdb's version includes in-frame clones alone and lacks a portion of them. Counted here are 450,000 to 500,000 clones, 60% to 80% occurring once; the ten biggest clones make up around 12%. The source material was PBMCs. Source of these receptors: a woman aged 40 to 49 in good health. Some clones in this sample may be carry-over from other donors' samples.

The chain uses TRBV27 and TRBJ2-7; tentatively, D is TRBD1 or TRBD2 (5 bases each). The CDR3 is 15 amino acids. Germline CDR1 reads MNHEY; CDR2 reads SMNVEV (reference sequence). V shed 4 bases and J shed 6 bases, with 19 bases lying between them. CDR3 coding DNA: TGTGCCAGCAGTTCGCACAGCTCTACGGGGCTCGAGCAGTACTTC. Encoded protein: CASSSHSSTGLEQYF.

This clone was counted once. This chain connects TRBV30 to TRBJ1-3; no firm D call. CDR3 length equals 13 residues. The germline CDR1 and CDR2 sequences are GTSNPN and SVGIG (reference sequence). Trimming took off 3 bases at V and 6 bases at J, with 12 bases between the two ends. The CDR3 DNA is TGTGCCTGGAGACTGGTTGTGGAAAACACCATATATTTT. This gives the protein CAWRLVVENTIYF.

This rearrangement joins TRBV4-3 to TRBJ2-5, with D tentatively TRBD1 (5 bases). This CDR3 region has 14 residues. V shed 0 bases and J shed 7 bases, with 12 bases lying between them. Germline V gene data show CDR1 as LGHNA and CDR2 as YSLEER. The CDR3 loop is CASSQESGMGTQYF. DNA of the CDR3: TGCGCCAGCAGCCAAGAGTCAGGGATGGGGACCCAGTACTTC.

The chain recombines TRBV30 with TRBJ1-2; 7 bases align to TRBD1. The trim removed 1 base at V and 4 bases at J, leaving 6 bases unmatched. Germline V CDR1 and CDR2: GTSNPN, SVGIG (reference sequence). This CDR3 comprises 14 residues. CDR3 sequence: CAWSATGFSYGYTF. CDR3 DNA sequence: TGTGCCTGGAGTGCGACAGGGTTTAGCTATGGCTACACCTTC.

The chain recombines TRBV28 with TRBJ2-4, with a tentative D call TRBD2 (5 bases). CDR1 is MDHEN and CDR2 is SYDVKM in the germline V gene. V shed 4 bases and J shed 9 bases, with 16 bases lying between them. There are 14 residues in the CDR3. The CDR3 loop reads CASSSGGRVGIQYF. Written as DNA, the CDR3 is TGTGCCAGCAGTTCTGGCGGGCGGGTCGGCATTCAGTACTTC.

This CDR3 reads CASRFQGAGSHTGELFF. CDR3 in DNA: TGTGCCAGCAGATTCCAGGGGGCCGGGAGCCACACCGGGGAGCTGTTTTTT. The V and J genes are TRBV27 and TRBJ2-2, with 8 bases that match TRBD1. V trimming: 6 bases; J trimming: 3 bases; junction bases outside the gene matches: 12. Germline-derived CDR1 and CDR2 are MNHEY and SMNVEV (reference sequence). This CDR3 spans 17 amino acids.